These 8 T cell receptor beta chains share one sample of origin, sequenced in a study of post-analysis software for immune sequencing data. Study observations and caveats: Patients had higher frequencies than controls of roughly five TRBV segments, including TRBV5-6, TRBV5-1 and TRBV20-1.

For these TCRs, the target antigens are not known. TCR beta cDNA libraries had unique molecular identifiers. Each CDR3 protein gets one entry after TCRdb re-called the PCR reads with MiXCR. The sample carries about 810,000 distinct CDR3 sequences, approximately 53% recorded once. Sequences were obtained from blood. These receptor sequences come from a girl aged 5 to 17 with multiple sclerosis.

The chain carries TRBV29-1 and TRBJ2-5, with 9 nucleotides matching TRBD1. V lost 5 bases, J lost 2 bases, and 9 bases stayed unmatched. The CDR3 length is 15 residues. Germline CDR1 reads SQVTM; CDR2 reads ANQGSEA. CDR3 residues: CSVLSGTGPQETQYF. The CDR3 bases are TGCAGCGTTCTCTCCGGGACAGGGCCTCAAGAGACCCAGTACTTC.

V usage is TRBV14 and J usage is TRBJ2-1; 7 nucleotides match TRBD1. The CDR3 sequence is 15 residues long. Germline assignment: CDR1 SGHDN and CDR2 FVKESK. V was pared by 1 base and J by 8 bases, with 8 bases of the junction left unmatched. This CDR3 is CASSQVLTGLDEQFF. The CDR3 DNA sequence: TGTGCCAGCAGCCAAGTTTTGACAGGGCTGGATGAGCAGTTCTTC.

This clonotype was counted between two and nine times. V usage is TRBV20-1 and J usage is TRBJ2-1; 7 bases fit TRBD1. The CDR3 is 12 residues long. The germline V gene encodes CDR1 DFQATT and CDR2 SNEGSKA (reference sequence). The V gene end was trimmed by 6 bases and the J gene end by 8 bases; junction bases not matched to a gene: 7. The CDR3 coding sequence is TGCAGTGCCCTAAGTACAGGGGATGAGCAGTTCTTC. Its protein is CSALSTGDEQFF.

This chain links TRBV15 with TRBJ1-4; TRBD1 matches at 9 bases. The CDR3 length is 14 residues. Trimming at V came to 4 bases and at J to 7 bases, leaving 4 bases not matched to a gene. Germline values: CDR1 LNHNV, CDR2 YYDKDF (reference sequence). Written as DNA, the CDR3 is TGTGCCACCAGCATTCGGACAGGGGCTGAAAAACTGTTTTTT. It specifies CATSIRTGAEKLFF.

Only a few counts were recorded for this clonotype. The chain links TRBV25-1 to TRBJ2-1; D uncertain. CDR3 length equals 15 residues. The ends were cut back, 3 bases at V and 2 bases at J, with 11 bases in the middle. Germline V gene sequence: CDR1 MGHDK, CDR2 SYGVNS. CDR3 sequence reads: CASSDRNRTYNEQFF. In DNA form, the CDR3 reads TGTGCCAGCAGTGATCGGAACAGAACCTACAATGAGCAGTTCTTC.

This clonotype was picked up a small number of times. The V gene is TRBV10-2, the J gene TRBJ2-1; D may be TRBD2 (6 bases). Trimming pared 6 bases from V and 0 bases from J, leaving 15 bases between. The CDR3 is 16 residues long. Germline loops: CDR1 WSHSY, CDR2 SAAADI. The CDR3, as DNA: TGCGCCAGCAGGGACGGGACGGGACTCTCCTACAATGAGCAGTTCTTC. Its protein is CASRDGTGLSYNEQFF.

This clonotype was picked up a small number of times. The chain couples TRBV7-6 to TRBJ2-6, with 9 bases identical to TRBD1. The CDR3 totals 18 residues. The ends lost 3 bases at V and 0 bases at J; junction bases unmatched: 6. Germline CDR1 SGHVS, CDR2 FNYEAQ. DNA of the CDR3: TGTGCCAGCAGCTTGGGACAGGGAATATTCTCTGGGGCCAACGTCCTGACTTTC. Translating it yields CASSLGQGIFSGANVLTF.

This clonotype appeared a single time. CDR3 bases: TGTGCCAGCAGCTGGAGAGCGGGGGCCAGCACAGATACGCAGTATTTT. Protein: CASSWRAGASTDTQYF. The chain carries TRBV7-2 and TRBJ2-3; 8 bases map to TRBD2. Germline assignment: CDR1 SGHTA and CDR2 FQGNSA. V shed 4 bases, J shed 0 bases, and the junction held 6 bases outside the gene matches. The CDR3 length is 16 residues.